This TCR beta chain comes out of a study of identifying expanded T cells in peripheral blood. Study results and limitations: Clone count variance between approximately two-week samples rose with total template count. Technical replicates showed approximately 1.2 changed clones; roughly two weeks about 16.4; four weeks 19.

TCRdb keeps only in-frame clones here, not all; method: immunoSEQ multiplex PCR. The data show approximately 85,000 clones, approximately 90% seen once. The CDR3 length is 13 residues. CDR1 and CDR2 (germline): SGHNT, YYREEE (reference sequence). The junction had 4 bases not matched to a gene; V was cut back by 3 bases and J by 5 bases. During the collection period, no donor immune events like infections were recorded. For this clone: The antigen remains unidentified.

The chain has TRBV5-4 and TRBJ2-5; 7 bases fit TRBD1. The sequenced material came from blood. The source of this sequence is a person aged 18 to 70 in good health. CDR3 in amino acids: CASSWTGRETQYF. In nucleotides, the CDR3 is TGTGCCAGCAGCTGGACAGGACGGGAGACCCAGTACTTC. The entire variable domain, with the rest obtained from reference TRBV5-4 and TRBJ2-5, is as follows: ETGVTQSPTHLIKTRGQQVTLRCSSQSGHNTVSWYQQALGQGPQFIFQYYREEENGRGNFPPRFSGLQFPNYSSELNVNALELDDSALYLCASSWTGRETQYFGPGTRLLVL.